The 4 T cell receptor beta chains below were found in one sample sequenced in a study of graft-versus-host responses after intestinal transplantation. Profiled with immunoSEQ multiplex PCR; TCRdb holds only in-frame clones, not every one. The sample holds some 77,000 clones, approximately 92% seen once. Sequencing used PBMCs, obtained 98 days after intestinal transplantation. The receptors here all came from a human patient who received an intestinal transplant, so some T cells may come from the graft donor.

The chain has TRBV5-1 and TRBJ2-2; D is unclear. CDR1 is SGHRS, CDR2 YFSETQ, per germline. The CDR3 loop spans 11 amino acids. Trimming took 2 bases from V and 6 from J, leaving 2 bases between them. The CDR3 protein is CASSFSGELFF. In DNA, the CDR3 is TGCGCCAGCAGCTTCTCCGGGGAGCTGTTTTTT.

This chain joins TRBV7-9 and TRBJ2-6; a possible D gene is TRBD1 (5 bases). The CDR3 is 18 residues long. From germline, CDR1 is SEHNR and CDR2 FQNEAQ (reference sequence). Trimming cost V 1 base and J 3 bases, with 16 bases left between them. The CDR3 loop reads CASSLEWAGWLGANVLTF. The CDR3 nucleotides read TGTGCCAGCAGCTTAGAGTGGGCAGGGTGGCTTGGGGCCAACGTCCTGACTTTC.

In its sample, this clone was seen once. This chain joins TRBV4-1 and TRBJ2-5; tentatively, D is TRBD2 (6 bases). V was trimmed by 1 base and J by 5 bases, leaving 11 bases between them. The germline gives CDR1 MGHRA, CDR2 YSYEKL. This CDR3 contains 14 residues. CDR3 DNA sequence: TGCGCCAGCAGCCAAGTCACTAGCCCTGAGACCCAGTACTTC. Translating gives CASSQVTSPETQYF.

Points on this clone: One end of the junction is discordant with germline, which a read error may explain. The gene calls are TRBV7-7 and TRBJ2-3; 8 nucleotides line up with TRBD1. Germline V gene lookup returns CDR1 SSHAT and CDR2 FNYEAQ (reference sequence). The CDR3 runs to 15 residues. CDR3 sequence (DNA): TGTGCTAGCAGCTTGACGACAGGGGTCACAGATACGCAGTATTTT. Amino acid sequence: CASSLTTGVTDTQYF.